The T cell receptor (beta chain) under discussion was sequenced for a study of human T cells and chemical hapten exposure. The CDR3 is made up of 15 amino acids. V shed 3 bases, J shed 2 bases, and the junction held 5 bases outside the gene matches. Germline V CDR1 and CDR2: KGHDR, SFDVKD. Regarding time point: pre-sensitization, week 0. This sample's treatment: therapeutic diphenylcyclopropenone sensitization with weekly scalp DPC. This clonotype has ten or more counts. Using its own MiXCR run on the RACE reads, TCRdb lists one record per CDR3 protein. Of around 380,000 distinct CDR3 sequences listed, 4.5% to 5.5% are singletons.

The chain combines TRBV24-1 with TRBJ2-7, with 8 bases fitting TRBD2. The receptor comes from a woman between 18 and 30 years old with alopecia areata. Some clones in this sample may be carry-over from other donors' samples. Specimen: whole blood, collected in connection with sensitization to the hapten diphenylcyclopropenone (DPC). The CDR3 region has the DNA TGTGCCACCAGTGATGAAGCGGGGGTAGCCTACGAGCAGTACTTC. As protein: CATSDEAGVAYEQYF.